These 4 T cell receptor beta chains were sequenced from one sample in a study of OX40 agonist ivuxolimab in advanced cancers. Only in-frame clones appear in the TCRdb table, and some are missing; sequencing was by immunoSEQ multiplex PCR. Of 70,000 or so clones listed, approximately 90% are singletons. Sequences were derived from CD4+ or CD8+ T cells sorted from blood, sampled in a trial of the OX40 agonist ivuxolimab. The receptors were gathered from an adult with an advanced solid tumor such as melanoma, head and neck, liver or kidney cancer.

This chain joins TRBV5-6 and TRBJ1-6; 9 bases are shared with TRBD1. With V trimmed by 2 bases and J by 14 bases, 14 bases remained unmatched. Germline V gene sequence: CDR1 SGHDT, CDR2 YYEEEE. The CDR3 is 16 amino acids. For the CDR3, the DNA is TGTGCCAGCAGCTTTGCCGGGACAGGGTCCTTTCGGGCCCTCCACTTT. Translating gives CASSFAGTGSFRALHF.

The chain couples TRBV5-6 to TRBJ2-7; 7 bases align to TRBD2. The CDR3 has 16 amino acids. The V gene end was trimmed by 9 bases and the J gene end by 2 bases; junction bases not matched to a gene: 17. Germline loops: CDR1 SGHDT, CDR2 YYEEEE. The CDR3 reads CATRRGGADRTYEQYF. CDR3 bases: TGTGCCACTCGACGGGGAGGGGCTGATCGTACCTACGAGCAGTACTTC.

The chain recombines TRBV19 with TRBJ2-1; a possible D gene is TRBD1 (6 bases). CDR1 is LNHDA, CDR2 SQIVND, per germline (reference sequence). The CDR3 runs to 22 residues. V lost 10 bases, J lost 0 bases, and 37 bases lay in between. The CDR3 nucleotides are TGTGCCACCCTTCGGGACACATCCAGCTCCCCTAATCCCCATAGCTCCTACAATGAGCAGTTCTTC. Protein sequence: CATLRDTSSSPNPHSSYNEQFF.

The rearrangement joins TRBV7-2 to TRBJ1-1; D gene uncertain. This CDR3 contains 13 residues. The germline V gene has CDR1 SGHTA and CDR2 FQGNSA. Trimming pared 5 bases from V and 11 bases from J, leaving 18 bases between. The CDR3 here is CASSPNRQDWAFF. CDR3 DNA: TGTGCCAGCAGCCCCAACCGCCAAGATTGGGCTTTCTTT.